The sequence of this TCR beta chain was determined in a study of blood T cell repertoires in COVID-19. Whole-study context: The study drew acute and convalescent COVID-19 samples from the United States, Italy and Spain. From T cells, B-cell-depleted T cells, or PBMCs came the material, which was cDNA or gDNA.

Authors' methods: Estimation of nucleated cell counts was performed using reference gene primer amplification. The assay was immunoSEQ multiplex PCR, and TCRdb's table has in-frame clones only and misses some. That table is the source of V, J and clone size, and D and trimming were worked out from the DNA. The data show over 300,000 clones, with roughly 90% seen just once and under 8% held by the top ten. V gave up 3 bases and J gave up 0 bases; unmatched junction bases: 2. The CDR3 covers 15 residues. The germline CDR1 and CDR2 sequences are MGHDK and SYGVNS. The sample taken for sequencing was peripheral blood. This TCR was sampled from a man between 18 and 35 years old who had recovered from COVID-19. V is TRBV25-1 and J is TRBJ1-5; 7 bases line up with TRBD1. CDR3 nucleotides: TGTGCCAGCAGTGACGGACAGGTTAGCAATCAGCCCCAGCATTTT. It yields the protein CASSDGQVSNQPQHF.